The T cell receptor (beta chain) under discussion was sequenced for a study of T-cell memory formation after mild COVID-19. Study context: Across donors, TCR clusters were largely donor specific.

This CDR3 has 14 residues. Germline values: CDR1 SGHTA, CDR2 FQGNSA. V dropped 5 bases and J dropped 8 bases, with 18 bases sitting between them. Only a few counts were recorded for this clonotype. Constant-segment primers and 5'RACE yielded cDNA libraries for TCR alpha and TCR beta, each carrying sample barcodes and UMIs. MiXCR was run by TCRdb on the 5' RACE reads, yielding one entry per CDR3 protein. The table records roughly 190,000 distinct CDR3 sequences, about 10% of them present only once. The chain is built from TRBV7-2 and TRBJ1-2, with TRBD1 as a possible D gene (5 bases). What was sequenced was PBMCs or a T cell subset sorted from them (not recorded which). This TCR was recovered from a man aged 18 to 29 who had mild COVID-19 (a few samples of this study predate the infection). Cell type and time point are not known. CDR3 region: CASSEVSGPFGYTF. The CDR3 DNA follows: TGTGCCAGCAGCGAAGTGTCGGGGCCCTTCGGCTACACCTTC.